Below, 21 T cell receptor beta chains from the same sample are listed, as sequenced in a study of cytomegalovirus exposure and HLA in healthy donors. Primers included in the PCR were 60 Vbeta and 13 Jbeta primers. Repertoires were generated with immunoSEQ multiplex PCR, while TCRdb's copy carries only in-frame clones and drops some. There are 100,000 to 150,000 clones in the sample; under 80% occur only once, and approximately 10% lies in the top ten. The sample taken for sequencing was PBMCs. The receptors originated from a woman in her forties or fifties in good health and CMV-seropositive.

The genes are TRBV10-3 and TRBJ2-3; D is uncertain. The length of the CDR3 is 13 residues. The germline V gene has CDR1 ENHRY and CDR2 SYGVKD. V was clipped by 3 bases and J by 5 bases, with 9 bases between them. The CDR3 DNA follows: TGTGCCATCAGTGATGAGGTAGTAGATACGCAGTATTTT. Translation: CAISDEVVDTQYF.

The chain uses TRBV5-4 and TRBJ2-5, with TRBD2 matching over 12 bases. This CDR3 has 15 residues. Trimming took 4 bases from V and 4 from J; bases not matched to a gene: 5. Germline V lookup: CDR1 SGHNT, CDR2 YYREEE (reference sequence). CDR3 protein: CASSTRLAGVETQYF. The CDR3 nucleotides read TGTGCCAGCAGCACCCGACTAGCGGGAGTAGAGACCCAGTACTTC.

CDR3 coding DNA: TGTGCCAGTAGTATAGACCTCCCGCGGGGGGACTATGGCTACACCTTC. Translating gives CASSIDLPRGDYGYTF. This chain uses TRBV19 with TRBJ1-2; tentative D call: TRBD1 (5 bases). Trimming cost V 0 bases and J 3 bases, with 14 bases left between them. The germline V gene has CDR1 LNHDA and CDR2 SQIVND (reference sequence). The CDR3 spans 16 residues. Looking up the rest from reference TRBV19 and TRBJ1-2 gives the full variable domain: DGGITQSPKYLFRKEGQNVTLSCEQNLNHDAMYWYRQDPGQGLRLIYYSQIVNDFQKGDIAEGYSVSREKKESFPLTVTSAQKNPTAFYLCASSIDLPRGDYGYTFGSGTRLTVV.

This CDR3 is CAWKLGDRSNQPQHF. CDR3 coding DNA: TGTGCCTGGAAACTGGGTGACAGAAGCAATCAGCCCCAGCATTTT. This chain links TRBV30 with TRBJ1-5, with D tentatively TRBD1 (5 bases). Germline V gives CDR1 GTSNPN, CDR2 SVGIG (reference sequence). This CDR3 has 15 amino acids. V lost 4 bases to trimming and J lost 1 base, with 14 bases between them.

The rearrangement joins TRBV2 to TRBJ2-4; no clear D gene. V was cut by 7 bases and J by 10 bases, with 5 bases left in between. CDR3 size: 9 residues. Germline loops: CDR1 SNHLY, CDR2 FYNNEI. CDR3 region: CASTPIQYF. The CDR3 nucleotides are TGTGCCAGCACCCCTATTCAGTACTTC.

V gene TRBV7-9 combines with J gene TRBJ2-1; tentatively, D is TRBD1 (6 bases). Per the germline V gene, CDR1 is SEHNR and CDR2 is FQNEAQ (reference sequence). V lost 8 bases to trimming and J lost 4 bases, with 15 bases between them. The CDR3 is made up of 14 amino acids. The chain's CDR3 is CASHREVGYNEQFF. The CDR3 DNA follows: TGTGCCAGCCACAGGGAAGTTGGATACAATGAGCAGTTCTTC.

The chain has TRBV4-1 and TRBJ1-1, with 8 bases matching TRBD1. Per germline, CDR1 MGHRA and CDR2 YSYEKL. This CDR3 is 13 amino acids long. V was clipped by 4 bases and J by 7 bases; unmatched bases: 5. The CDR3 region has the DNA TGCGCCAGCAGCCCCCAGGGGGCTGGTGAAGCTTTCTTT. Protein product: CASSPQGAGEAFF.

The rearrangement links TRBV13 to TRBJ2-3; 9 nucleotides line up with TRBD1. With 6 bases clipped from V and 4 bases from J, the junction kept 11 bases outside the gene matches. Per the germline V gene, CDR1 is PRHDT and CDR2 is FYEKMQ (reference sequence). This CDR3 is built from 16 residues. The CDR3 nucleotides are TGTGCCAGCAGTCGACAGGGGGGTTTCGTCCCAGATACGCAGTATTTT. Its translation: CASSRQGGFVPDTQYF.

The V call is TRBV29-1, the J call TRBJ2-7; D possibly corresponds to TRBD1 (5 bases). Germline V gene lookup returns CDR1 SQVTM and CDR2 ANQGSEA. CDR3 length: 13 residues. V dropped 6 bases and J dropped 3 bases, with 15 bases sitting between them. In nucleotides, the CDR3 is TGCAGCGTGGGGCCGGACGGCCGCTACGAGCAGTACTTC. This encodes CSVGPDGRYEQYF.

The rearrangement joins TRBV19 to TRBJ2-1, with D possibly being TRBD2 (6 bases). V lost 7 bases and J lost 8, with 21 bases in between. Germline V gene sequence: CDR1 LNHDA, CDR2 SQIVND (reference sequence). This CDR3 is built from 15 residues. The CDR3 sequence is CASKAQRESGYEQFF. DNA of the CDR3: TGTGCCAGTAAGGCCCAACGGGAGTCGGGCTATGAGCAGTTCTTC.

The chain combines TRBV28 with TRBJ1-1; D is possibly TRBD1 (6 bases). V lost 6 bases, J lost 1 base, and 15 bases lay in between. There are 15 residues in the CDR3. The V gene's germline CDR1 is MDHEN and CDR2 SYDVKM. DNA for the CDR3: TGTGCCAGCAGACGATACAGGGTTTCGAACACTGAAGCTTTCTTT. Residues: CASRRYRVSNTEAFF.

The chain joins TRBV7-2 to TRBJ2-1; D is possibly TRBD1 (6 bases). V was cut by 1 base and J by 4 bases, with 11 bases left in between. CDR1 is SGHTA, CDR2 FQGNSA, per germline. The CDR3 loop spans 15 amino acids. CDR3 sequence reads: CASSLDGTPYNEQFF. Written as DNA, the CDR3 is TGTGCCAGCAGCTTAGACGGGACACCTTACAATGAGCAGTTCTTC.

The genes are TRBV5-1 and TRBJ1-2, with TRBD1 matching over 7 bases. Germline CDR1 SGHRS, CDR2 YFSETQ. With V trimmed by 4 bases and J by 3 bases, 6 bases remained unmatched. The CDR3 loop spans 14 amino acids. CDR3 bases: TGCGCCAGCAGCGGCGGCAGGGGGGACTATGGCTACACCTTC. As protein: CASSGGRGDYGYTF.

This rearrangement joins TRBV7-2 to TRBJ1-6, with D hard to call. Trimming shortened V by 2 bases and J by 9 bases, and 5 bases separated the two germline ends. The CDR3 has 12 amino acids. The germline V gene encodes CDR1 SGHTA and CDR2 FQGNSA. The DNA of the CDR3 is TGTGCCAGCAGCTTATTCTCTTCACCCCTCCACTTT. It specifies CASSLFSSPLHF.

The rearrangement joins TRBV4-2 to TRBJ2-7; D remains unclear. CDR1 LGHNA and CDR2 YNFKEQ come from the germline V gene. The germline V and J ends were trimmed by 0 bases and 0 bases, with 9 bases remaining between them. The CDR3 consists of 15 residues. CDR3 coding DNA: TGTGCCAGCAGCCAAGAGGCGGTGAGCTCCTACGAGCAGTACTTC. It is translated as CASSQEAVSSYEQYF.

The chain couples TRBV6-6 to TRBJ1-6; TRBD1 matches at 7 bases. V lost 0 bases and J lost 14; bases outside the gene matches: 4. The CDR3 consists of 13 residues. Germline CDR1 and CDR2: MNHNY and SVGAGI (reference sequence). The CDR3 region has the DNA TGTGCCAGCAGTTACTCCCAGGACAGGACCCTCCACTTT. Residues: CASSYSQDRTLHF.

CDR3 amino acids: CASDRRGYEQYF. CDR3 DNA: TGTGCTAGCGATCGGCGGGGCTACGAGCAGTACTTC. This chain uses TRBV6-1 with TRBJ2-7; the D gene is possibly TRBD2 (6 bases). Germline assignment: CDR1 MNHNS and CDR2 SASEGT. This CDR3 region has 12 residues.

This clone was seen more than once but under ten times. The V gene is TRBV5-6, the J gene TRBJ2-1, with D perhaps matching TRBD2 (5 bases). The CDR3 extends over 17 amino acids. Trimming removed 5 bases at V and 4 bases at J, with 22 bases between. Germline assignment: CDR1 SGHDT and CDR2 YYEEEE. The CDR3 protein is CASSAGSADYRYNEQFF. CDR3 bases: TGTGCCAGCAGTGCCGGTTCGGCAGACTATCGGTACAATGAGCAGTTCTTC.

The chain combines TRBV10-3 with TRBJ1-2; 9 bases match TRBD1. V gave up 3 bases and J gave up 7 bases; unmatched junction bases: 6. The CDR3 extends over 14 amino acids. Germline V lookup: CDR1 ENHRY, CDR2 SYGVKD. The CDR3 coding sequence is TGTGCCATCAGTGAATCGACAGGGGGAGTTGGCTACACCTTC. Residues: CAISESTGGVGYTF.

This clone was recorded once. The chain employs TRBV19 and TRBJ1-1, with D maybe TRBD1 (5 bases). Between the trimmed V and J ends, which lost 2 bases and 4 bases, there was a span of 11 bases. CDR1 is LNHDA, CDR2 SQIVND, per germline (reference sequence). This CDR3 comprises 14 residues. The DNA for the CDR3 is TGTGCCAGTAGTATATGGGGGGGGAGCACTGAAGCTTTCTTT. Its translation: CASSIWGGSTEAFF.

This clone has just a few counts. The CDR3 DNA sequence: TGTGCCAGCAGCTTAGCTAGCGGGAGTTACCATGAGCAGTTCTTC. This encodes CASSLASGSYHEQFF. V usage is TRBV7-2 and J usage is TRBJ2-1; 9 nucleotides match TRBD2. V lost 0 bases and J lost 8; bases outside the gene matches: 5. CDR1 and CDR2 (germline): SGHTA, FQGNSA. This CDR3 has 15 residues.